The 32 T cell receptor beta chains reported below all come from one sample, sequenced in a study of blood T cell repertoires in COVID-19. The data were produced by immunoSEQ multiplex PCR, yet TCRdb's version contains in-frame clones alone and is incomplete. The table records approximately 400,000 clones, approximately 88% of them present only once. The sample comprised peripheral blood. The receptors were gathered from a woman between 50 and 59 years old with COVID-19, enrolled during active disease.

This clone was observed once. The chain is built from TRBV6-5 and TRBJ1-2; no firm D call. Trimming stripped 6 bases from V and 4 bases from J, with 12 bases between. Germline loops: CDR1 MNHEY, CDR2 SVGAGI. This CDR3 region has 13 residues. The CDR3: CASSQARIYGYTF. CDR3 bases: TGTGCCAGCAGCCAAGCTAGGATCTATGGCTACACCTTC.

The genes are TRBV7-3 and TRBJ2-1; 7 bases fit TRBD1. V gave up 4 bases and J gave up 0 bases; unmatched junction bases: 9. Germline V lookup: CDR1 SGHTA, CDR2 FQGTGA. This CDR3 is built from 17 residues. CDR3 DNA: TGTGCCAGCAGCTCTTCCACGACAGGGAGCTCCTACAATGAGCAGTTCTTC. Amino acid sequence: CASSSSTTGSSYNEQFF.

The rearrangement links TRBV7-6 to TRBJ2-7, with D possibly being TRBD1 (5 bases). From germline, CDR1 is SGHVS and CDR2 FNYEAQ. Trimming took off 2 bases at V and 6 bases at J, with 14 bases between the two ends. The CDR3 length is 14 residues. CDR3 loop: CASSLTRDRSEQYF. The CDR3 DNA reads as TGTGCCAGCAGCTTAACCAGGGATAGGAGCGAGCAGTACTTC.

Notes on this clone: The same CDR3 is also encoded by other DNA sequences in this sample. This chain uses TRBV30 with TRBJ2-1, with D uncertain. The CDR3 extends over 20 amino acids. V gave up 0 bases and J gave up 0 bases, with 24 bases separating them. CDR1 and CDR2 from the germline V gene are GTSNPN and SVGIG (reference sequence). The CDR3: CAWSVTPLRPPRSSYNEQFF. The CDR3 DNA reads TGTGCCTGGAGTGTAACCCCCCTTAGACCACCGAGGAGCTCCTACAATGAGCAGTTCTTC.

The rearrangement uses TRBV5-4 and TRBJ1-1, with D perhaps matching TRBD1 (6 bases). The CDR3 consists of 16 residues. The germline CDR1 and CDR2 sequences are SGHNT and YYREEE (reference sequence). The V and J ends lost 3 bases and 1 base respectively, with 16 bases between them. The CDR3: CASSSGTQGQNTEAFF. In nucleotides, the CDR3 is TGTGCCAGCAGCTCCGGGACCCAGGGGCAGAACACTGAAGCTTTCTTT.

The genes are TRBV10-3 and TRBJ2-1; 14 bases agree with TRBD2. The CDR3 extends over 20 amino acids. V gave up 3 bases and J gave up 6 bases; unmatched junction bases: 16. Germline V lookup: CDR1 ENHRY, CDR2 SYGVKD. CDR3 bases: TGTGCCATCAGTGACGTTGGGACTAGCGGGAGTCGGGCGGGGGGCAATGAGCAGTTCTTC. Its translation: CAISDVGTSGSRAGGNEQFF.

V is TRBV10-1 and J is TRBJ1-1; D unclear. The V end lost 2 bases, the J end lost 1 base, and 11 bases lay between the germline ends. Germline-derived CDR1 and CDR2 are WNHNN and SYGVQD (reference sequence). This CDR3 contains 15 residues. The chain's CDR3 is CASSETASRNTEAFF. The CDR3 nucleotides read TGCGCCAGCAGTGAGACAGCCTCCCGGAACACTGAAGCTTTCTTT.

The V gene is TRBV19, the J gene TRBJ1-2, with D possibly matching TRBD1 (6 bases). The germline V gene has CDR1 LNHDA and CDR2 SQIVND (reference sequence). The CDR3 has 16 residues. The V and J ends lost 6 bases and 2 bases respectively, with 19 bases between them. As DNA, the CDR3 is TGTGCCAGTAGGTATCGGACAGAGAGGGGAAACTATGGCTACACCTTC. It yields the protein CASRYRTERGNYGYTF.

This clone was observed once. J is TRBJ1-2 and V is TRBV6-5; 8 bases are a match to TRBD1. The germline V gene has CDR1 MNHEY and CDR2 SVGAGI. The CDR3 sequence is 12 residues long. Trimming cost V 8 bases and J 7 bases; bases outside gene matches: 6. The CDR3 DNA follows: TGTGCCAGCGGGAACAGGGGGGCTGGCTACACCTTC. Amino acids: CASGNRGAGYTF.

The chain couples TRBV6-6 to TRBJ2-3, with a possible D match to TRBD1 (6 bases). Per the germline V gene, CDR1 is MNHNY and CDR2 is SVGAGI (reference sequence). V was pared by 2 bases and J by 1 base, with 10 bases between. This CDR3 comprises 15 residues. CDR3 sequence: CASSYGQKGTDTQYF. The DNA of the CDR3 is TGTGCCAGCAGTTACGGACAGAAGGGCACAGATACGCAGTATTTT.

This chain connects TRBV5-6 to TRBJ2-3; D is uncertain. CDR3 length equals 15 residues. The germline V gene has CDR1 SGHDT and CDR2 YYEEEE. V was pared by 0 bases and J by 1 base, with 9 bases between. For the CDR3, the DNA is TGTGCCAGCAGCTTGGAGGAGAGAGGCACAGATACGCAGTATTTT. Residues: CASSLEERGTDTQYF.

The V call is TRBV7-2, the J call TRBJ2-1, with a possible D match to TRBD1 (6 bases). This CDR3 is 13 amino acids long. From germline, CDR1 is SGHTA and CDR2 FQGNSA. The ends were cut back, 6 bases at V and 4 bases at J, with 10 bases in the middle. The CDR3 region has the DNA TGTGCCAGCAGTTCGGACAGTTACAATGAGCAGTTCTTC. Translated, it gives CASSSDSYNEQFF. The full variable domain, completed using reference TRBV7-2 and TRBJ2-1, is GAGVSQSPSNKVTEKGKDVELRCDPISGHTALYWYRQSLGQGLEFLIYFQGNSAPDKSGLPSDRFSAERTGGSVSTLTIQRTQQEDSAVYLCASSSDSYNEQFFGPGTRLTVL.

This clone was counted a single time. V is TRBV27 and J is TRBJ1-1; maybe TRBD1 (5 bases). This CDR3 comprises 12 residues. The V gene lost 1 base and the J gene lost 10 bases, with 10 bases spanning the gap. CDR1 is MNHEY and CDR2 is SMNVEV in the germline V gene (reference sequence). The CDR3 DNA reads TGTGCCAGCAGTTTATACGGGGGTGCAGCTTTCTTT. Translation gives CASSLYGGAAFF.

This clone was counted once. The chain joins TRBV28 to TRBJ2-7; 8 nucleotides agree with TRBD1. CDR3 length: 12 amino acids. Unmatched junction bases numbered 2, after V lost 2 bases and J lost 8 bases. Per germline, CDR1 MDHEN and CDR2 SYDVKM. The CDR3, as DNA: TGTGCCAGCAGTTTAGGACAGGGTAAGCAGTACTTC. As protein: CASSLGQGKQYF.

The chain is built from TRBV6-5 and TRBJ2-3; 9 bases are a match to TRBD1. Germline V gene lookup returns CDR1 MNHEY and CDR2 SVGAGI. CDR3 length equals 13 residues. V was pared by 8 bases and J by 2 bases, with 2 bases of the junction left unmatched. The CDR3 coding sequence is TGTGCCAGCCGGGACAGGGACACAGATACGCAGTATTTT. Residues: CASRDRDTDTQYF.

The CDR3 spells CASTVPRVGTEAFF. The DNA of the CDR3 is TGTGCCAGTACCGTGCCCAGGGTTGGCACTGAAGCTTTCTTT. This sequence joins TRBV19 and TRBJ1-1; TRBD1 is a possible D gene (5 bases). The CDR3 has 14 amino acids. Trimming cost V 7 bases and J 4 bases, with 16 bases left between them. Germline V gene data show CDR1 as LNHDA and CDR2 as SQIVND (reference sequence).

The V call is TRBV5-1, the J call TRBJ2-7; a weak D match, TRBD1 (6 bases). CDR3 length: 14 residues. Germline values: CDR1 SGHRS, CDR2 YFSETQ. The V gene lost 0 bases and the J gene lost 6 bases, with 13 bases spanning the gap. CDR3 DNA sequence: TGCGCCAGCAGCTTGGATCCAGGGGTCGGCGAGCAGTACTTC. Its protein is CASSLDPGVGEQYF.

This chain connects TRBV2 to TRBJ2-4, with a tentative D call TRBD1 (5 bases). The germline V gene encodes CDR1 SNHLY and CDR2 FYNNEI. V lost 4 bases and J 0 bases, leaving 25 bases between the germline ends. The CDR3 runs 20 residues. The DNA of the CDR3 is TGTGCCAGCAGTGTAGTCCCGGAACTCCAGGGCGTGATAGCCAAAAACATTCAGTACTTC. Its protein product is CASSVVPELQGVIAKNIQYF.

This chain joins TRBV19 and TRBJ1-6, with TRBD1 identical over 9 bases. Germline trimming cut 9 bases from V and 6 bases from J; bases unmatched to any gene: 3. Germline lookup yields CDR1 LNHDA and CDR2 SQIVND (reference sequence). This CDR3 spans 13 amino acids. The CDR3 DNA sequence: TGTGCCAGCGGACAGGGGACTAATTCACCCCTCCACTTT. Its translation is CASGQGTNSPLHF.

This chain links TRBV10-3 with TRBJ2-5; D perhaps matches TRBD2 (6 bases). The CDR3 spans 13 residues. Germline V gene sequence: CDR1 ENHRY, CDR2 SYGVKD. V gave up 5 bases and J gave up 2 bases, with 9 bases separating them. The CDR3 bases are TGTGCCATCAGTTTGGGACTGCAAGAGACCCAGTACTTC. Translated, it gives CAISLGLQETQYF.

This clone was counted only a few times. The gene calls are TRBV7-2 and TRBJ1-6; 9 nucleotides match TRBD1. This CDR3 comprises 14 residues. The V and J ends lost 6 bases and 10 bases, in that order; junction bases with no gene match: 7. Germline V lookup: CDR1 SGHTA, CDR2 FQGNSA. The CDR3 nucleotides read TGTGCCAGCAGTCCCGGGACAGGGAGATCACCCCTCCACTTT. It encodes CASSPGTGRSPLHF.

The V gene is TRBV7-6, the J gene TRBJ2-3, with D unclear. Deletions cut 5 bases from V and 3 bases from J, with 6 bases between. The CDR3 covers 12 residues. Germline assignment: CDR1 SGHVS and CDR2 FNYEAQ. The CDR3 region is CASSPGTDTQYF. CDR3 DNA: TGTGCCAGCAGCCCCGGGACAGATACGCAGTATTTT.

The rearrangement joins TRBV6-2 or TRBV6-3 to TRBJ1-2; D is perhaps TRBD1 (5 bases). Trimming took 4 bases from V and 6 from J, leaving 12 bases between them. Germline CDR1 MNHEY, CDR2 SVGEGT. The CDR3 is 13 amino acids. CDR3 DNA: TGTGCCAGCAGTTTCAGGGTTAGGGATGGCTACACCTTC. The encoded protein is CASSFRVRDGYTF.

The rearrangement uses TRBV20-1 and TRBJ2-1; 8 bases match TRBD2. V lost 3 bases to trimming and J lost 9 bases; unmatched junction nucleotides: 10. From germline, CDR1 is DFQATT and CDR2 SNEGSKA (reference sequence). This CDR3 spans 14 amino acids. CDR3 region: CSASGRGGPSEQFF. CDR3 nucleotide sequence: TGCAGTGCTAGTGGCCGGGGGGGGCCTAGTGAGCAGTTCTTC.

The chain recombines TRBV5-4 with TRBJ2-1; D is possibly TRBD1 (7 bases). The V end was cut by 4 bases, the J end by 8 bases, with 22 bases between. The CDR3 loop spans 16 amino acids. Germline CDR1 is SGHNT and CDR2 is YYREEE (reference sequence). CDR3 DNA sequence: TGTGCCAGCAGCCGGGGCGGGGACAGATTTTTGGATGAGCAGTTCTTC. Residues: CASSRGGDRFLDEQFF.

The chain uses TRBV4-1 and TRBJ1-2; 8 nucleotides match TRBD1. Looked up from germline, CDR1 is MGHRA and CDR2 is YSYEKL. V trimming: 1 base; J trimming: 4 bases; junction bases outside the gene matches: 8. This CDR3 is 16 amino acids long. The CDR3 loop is CASSQVGDRLFYGYTF. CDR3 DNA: TGCGCCAGCAGCCAAGTTGGGGACAGGCTTTTCTATGGCTACACCTTC.

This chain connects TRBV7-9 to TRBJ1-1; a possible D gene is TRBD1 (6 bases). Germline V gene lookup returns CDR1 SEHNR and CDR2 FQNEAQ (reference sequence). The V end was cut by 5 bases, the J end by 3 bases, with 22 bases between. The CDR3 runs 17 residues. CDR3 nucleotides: TGTGCCAGCAGCCCCGGGGCGGGGGGGGCGAGGGACACTGAAGCTTTCTTT. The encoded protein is CASSPGAGGARDTEAFF.

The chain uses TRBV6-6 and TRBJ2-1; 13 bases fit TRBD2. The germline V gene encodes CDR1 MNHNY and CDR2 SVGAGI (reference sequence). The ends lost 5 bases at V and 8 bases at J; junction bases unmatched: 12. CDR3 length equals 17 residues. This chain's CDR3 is CASSPPPTSGGADEQFF. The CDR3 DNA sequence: TGTGCCAGCAGTCCGCCCCCTACTAGCGGGGGGGCAGATGAGCAGTTCTTC.

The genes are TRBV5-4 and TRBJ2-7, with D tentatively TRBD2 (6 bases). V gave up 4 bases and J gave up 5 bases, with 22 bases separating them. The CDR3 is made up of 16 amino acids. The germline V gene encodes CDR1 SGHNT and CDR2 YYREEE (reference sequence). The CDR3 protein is CASSLPPGDLLDEQYF. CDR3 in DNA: TGTGCCAGCAGCCTCCCCCCCGGGGACTTACTGGACGAGCAGTACTTC.

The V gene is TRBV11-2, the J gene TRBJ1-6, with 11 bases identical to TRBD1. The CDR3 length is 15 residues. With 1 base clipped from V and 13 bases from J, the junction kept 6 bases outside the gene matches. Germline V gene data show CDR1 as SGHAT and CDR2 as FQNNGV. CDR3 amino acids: CASSLVYGTGGPLHF. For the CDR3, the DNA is TGTGCCAGCAGCTTAGTGTACGGGACAGGGGGGCCCCTCCACTTT. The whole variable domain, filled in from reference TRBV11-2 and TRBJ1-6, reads EAGVAQSPRYKIIEKRQSVAFWCNPISGHATLYWYQQILGQGPKLLIQFQNNGVVDDSQLPKDRFSAERLKGVDSTLKIQPAKLEDSAVYLCASSLVYGTGGPLHFGNGTRLTVT.

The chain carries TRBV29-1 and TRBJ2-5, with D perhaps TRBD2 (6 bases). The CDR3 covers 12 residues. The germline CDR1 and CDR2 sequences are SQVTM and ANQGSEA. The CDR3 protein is CGGSGPEETQYF. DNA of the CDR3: TGCGGGGGGAGCGGCCCAGAAGAGACCCAGTACTTC.

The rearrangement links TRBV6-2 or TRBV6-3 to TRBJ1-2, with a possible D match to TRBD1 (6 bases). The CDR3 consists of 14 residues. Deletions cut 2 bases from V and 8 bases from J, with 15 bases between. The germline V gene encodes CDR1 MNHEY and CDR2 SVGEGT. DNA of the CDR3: TGTGCCAGCAGTTACAGCCCGACAGGCTCCGGCTACACCTTC. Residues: CASSYSPTGSGYTF.